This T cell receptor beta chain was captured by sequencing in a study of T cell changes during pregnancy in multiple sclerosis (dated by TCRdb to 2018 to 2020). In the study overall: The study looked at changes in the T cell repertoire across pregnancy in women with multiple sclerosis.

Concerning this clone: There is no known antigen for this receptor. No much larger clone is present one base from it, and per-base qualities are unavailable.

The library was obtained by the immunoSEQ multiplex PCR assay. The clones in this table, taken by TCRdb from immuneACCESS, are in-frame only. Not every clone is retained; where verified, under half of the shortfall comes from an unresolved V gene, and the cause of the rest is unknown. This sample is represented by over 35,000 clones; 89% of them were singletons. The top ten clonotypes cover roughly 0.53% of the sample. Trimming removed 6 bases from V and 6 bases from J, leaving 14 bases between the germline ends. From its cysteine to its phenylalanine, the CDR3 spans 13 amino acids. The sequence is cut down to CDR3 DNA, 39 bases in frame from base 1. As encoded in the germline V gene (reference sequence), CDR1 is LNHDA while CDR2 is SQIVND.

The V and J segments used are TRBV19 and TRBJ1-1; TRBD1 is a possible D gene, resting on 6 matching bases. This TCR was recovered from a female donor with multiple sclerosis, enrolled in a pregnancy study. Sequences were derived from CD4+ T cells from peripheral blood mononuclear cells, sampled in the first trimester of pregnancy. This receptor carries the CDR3 CASSPNRESEAFF. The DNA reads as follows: TGTGCCAGTAGCCCTAACAGGGAATCTGAAGCTTTCTTT.